A single sample is the source of the 19 T cell receptor beta chains below, sequenced in a study of T-cell reconstitution after alpha-beta-depleted transplantation in children. During its preparation, the TCRbeta library received unique molecular identifiers. TCRdb re-called the PCR reads with MiXCR, one entry per CDR3 protein. The sample has over 550,000 distinct CDR3 sequences, approximately 10% seen once. This specimen was PBMCs from the stem cell graft donor, taken from the stem cell graft. The receptors originated from a human donor who donated a stem cell graft to a child with acute myeloid leukemia.

The chain carries TRBV7-9 and TRBJ2-1; unclear D gene. Trimming left V 0 bases short and J 4 bases short, with 7 bases between. Germline V gene lookup returns CDR1 SEHNR and CDR2 FQNEAQ (reference sequence). CDR3 length equals 14 residues. The CDR3 region has the DNA TGTGCCAGCAGCTTAGCGTACAGTTACAATGAGCAGTTCTTC. This sequence encodes CASSLAYSYNEQFF.

This clonotype has a handful of counts. V is TRBV6-2 or TRBV6-3 and J is TRBJ2-1, with TRBD1 matching 7 bases. The CDR3 has 15 residues. In germline, CDR1 is MNHEY, CDR2 SVGEGT. With 5 bases clipped from V and 9 bases from J, the junction kept 13 bases outside the gene matches. CDR3 in amino acids: CASSRTGKSGSEQFF. CDR3 bases: TGTGCCAGCAGTAGGACAGGCAAATCTGGAAGTGAGCAGTTCTTC.

This clonotype appeared a few times. The rearrangement uses TRBV6-5 and TRBJ2-3; no firm D call. This CDR3 contains 15 residues. Trimming took 0 bases from V and 6 from J, leaving 13 bases between them. Germline CDR1 MNHEY, CDR2 SVGAGI. The CDR3 spells CASSYSILGTDTQYF. The DNA of the CDR3 is TGTGCCAGCAGTTACTCGATTTTGGGTACGGATACGCAGTATTTT.

The V and J genes are TRBV30 and TRBJ2-7; possible D gene TRBD2, 5 bases. Germline V gene data show CDR1 as GTSNPN and CDR2 as SVGIG (reference sequence). The CDR3 has 12 residues. The ends were cut back, 2 bases at V and 6 bases at J, with 11 bases in the middle. The CDR3 DNA is TGTGCCTGGAGTCCCGGGATTGGCGAGCAGTACTTC. Its protein product is CAWSPGIGEQYF.

This clonotype was counted a few times. This chain joins TRBV12-3 or TRBV12-4 and TRBJ1-2; the match to TRBD1 covers 7 bases. CDR3 length: 15 amino acids. V shed 2 bases, J shed 4 bases, and the junction held 7 bases outside the gene matches. This chain's CDR3 is CASSLIGTVPYGYTF. CDR3 DNA sequence: TGTGCCAGCAGTTTAATTGGGACAGTCCCCTATGGCTACACCTTC.

In this sample, this clonotype turned up a few times. The chain recombines TRBV25-1 with TRBJ1-1; no clear D gene. This CDR3 contains 15 residues. In germline, CDR1 is MGHDK, CDR2 SYGVNS. Trimming cost V 6 bases and J 5 bases, with 19 bases left between them. The CDR3 reads CASRYPGLRGTEAFF. The CDR3 bases are TGTGCCAGCAGATACCCGGGCCTCCGTGGGACTGAAGCTTTCTTT.

In its sample, this clonotype was seen a few times. The chain joins TRBV25-1 to TRBJ2-5, with a tentative D call TRBD1 (6 bases). Trimming shortened V by 6 bases and J by 2 bases, and 13 bases separated the two germline ends. The CDR3 sequence is 14 residues long. Germline loops: CDR1 MGHDK, CDR2 SYGVNS. This CDR3 is CASRVFGQQETQYF. CDR3 DNA sequence: TGTGCCAGCAGGGTCTTTGGACAGCAAGAGACCCAGTACTTC.

This clonotype was counted ten times or more. V and J are TRBV7-9 and TRBJ2-7; 9 nucleotides line up with TRBD1. J gave up 7 bases and V 5 bases, and 12 bases lay outside the gene matches. CDR1 SEHNR and CDR2 FQNEAQ come from the germline V gene (reference sequence). This CDR3 comprises 15 residues. The chain's CDR3 is CASSPGGQGREEQYF. Written as DNA, the CDR3 is TGTGCCAGCAGCCCCGGTGGACAGGGGAGGGAGGAGCAGTACTTC.

This clonotype was seen many times. CDR3 bases: TGCAGTGCCACTTCAGGGGGCACTACCTACGAGCAGTACTTC. It translates to CSATSGGTTYEQYF. The chain uses TRBV20-1 and TRBJ2-7; 8 nucleotides match TRBD1. After removal of 6 bases from V and 2 bases from J, the junction contained 9 bases not matched to a gene. CDR3 size: 14 residues. The V gene's germline CDR1 is DFQATT and CDR2 SNEGSKA (reference sequence).

Only a few counts were recorded for this clonotype. The CDR3 DNA reads as TGCAGTGCCCGCTTCCGACAGCTATCCTACGAGCAGTACTTC. As protein: CSARFRQLSYEQYF. The chain recombines TRBV20-1 with TRBJ2-7, with a tentative D call TRBD1 (5 bases). The CDR3 is 14 amino acids. Between the trimmed V and J ends, which lost 6 bases and 1 base, there was a span of 16 bases. Looked up from germline, CDR1 is DFQATT and CDR2 is SNEGSKA (reference sequence).

This clonotype was seen a handful of times. The J gene is TRBJ2-7, the V gene TRBV6-2 or TRBV6-3; no clear D. V lost 0 bases and J lost 1, with 16 bases in between. The CDR3 extends over 17 amino acids. Per germline, CDR1 MNHEY and CDR2 SVGEGT. CDR3 DNA: TGTGCCAGCAGTTACTCGACGGGCTCAGAACCTTCCTACGAGCAGTACTTC. Its protein product is CASSYSTGSEPSYEQYF.

The chain couples TRBV29-1 to TRBJ2-5, with a possible D match to TRBD1 (5 bases). CDR1 and CDR2 (germline): SQVTM, ANQGSEA. The CDR3 length is 15 residues. V lost 0 bases and J 1 base, leaving 12 bases between the germline ends. The CDR3 nucleotides read TGCAGCGTTGAAGACTTTGGACATTCCCAAGAGACCCAGTACTTC. Amino acids: CSVEDFGHSQETQYF.

This clonotype was picked up many times. The genes are TRBV5-6 and TRBJ2-7; 8 bases are shared with TRBD1. This CDR3 region has 14 residues. Trimming cost V 6 bases and J 2 bases; bases outside gene matches: 7. CDR1 SGHDT and CDR2 YYEEEE come from the germline V gene. CDR3 sequence: CASTRGQATYEQYF. DNA of the CDR3: TGTGCCAGCACCCGGGGACAGGCCACCTACGAGCAGTACTTC.

This clonotype was found a few times. The CDR3: CASSQSQRMNTEAFF. The CDR3 DNA reads TGTGCCAGCAGCCAGAGTCAGCGCATGAACACTGAAGCTTTCTTT. The rearrangement links TRBV7-9 to TRBJ1-1; D unresolved. CDR1 and CDR2 from the germline V gene are SEHNR and FQNEAQ (reference sequence). The V end lost 5 bases, the J end lost 0 bases, and 13 bases lay between the germline ends. The CDR3 has 15 residues.

This clonotype was recorded a few times. V gene TRBV6-2 or TRBV6-3 combines with J gene TRBJ2-1, with D possibly matching TRBD2 (6 bases). This CDR3 is built from 12 residues. The V end lost 8 bases, the J end lost 7 bases, and 12 bases lay between the germline ends. Germline-derived CDR1 and CDR2 are MNHEY and SVGEGT. The CDR3 nucleotides are TGTGCCAGCGTGGCAGGGAGGAATGAGCAGTTCTTC. Residues: CASVAGRNEQFF.

This clonotype appeared a few times. The chain links TRBV4-2 to TRBJ2-1, with TRBD2 identical over 7 bases. J was trimmed by 10 bases and V by 4 bases; bases with no gene match: 10. There are 14 residues in the CDR3. CDR1 and CDR2 from the germline V gene are LGHNA and YNFKEQ. The CDR3 coding sequence is TGTGCCAGCAGCCGTAGCGGGTTAGGACGGGAGCAGTTCTTC. Protein sequence: CASSRSGLGREQFF.

The chain is built from TRBV7-9 and TRBJ2-7; possibly TRBD2 for D (5 bases). This CDR3 is built from 12 residues. Per the germline V gene, CDR1 is SEHNR and CDR2 is FQNEAQ (reference sequence). V lost 2 bases and J lost 5, with 7 bases in between. This CDR3 is CASSLMRDEQYF. The CDR3 DNA sequence: TGTGCCAGCAGCTTAATGAGGGACGAGCAGTACTTC.

In this sample, this clonotype turned up many times. This chain joins TRBV27 and TRBJ2-7, with 9 bases that match TRBD2. Germline lookup yields CDR1 MNHEY and CDR2 SMNVEV (reference sequence). Unmatched junction bases numbered 17, after V lost 5 bases and J lost 0 bases. This CDR3 region has 19 residues. CDR3 sequence reads: CASSLYGGLAGLTSYEQYF. CDR3 bases: TGTGCCAGCAGTCTATATGGGGGGCTAGCGGGATTAACCTCCTACGAGCAGTACTTC.

The chain carries TRBV18 and TRBJ1-5; D is ambiguous. The CDR3 is made up of 16 amino acids. V lost 2 bases and J lost 5, with 16 bases in between. CDR1 KGHSH and CDR2 LQKENI come from the germline V gene. CDR3 nucleotides: TGTGCCAGCTCACCAGTCAACACCGGAGCTGATCAGCCCCAGCATTTT. Translation gives CASSPVNTGADQPQHF.